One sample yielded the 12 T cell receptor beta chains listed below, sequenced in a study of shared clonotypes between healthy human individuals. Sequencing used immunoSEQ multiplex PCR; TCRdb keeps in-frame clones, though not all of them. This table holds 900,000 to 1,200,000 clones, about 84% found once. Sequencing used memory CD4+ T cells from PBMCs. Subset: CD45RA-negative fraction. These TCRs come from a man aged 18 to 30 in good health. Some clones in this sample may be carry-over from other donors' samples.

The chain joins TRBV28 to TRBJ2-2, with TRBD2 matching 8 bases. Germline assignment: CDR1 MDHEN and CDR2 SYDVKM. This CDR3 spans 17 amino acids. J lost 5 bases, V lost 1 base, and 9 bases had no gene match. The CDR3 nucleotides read TGTGCCAGCAGTTTATCCCAGCGGGAGTGGCGGACCGGGGAGCTGTTTTTT. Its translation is CASSLSQREWRTGELFF.

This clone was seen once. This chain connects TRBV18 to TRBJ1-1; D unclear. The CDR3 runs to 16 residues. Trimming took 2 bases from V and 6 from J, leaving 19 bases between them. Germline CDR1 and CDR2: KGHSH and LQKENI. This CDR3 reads CASSPTYGRGGAEAFF. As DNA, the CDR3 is TGTGCCAGCTCACCAACCTATGGACGGGGAGGCGCTGAAGCTTTCTTT. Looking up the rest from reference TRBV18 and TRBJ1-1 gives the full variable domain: NAGVMQNPRHLVRRRGQEARLRCSPMKGHSHVYWYRQLPEEGLKFMVYLQKENIIDESGMPKERFSAEFPKEGPSILRIQQVVRGDSAAYFCASSPTYGRGGAEAFFGQGTRLTVV.

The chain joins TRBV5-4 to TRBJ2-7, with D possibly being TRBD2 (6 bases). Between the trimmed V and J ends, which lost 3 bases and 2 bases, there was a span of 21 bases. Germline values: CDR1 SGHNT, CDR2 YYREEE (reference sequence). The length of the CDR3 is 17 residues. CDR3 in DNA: TGTGCCAGCAGCTCATTTAATGCCCAGGGAGGTGCCTACGAGCAGTACTTC. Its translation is CASSSFNAQGGAYEQYF. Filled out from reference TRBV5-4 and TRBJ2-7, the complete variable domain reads ETGVTQSPTHLIKTRGQQVTLRCSSQSGHNTVSWYQQALGQGPQFIFQYYREEENGRGNFPPRFSGLQFPNYSSELNVNALELDDSALYLCASSSFNAQGGAYEQYFGPGTRLTVT.

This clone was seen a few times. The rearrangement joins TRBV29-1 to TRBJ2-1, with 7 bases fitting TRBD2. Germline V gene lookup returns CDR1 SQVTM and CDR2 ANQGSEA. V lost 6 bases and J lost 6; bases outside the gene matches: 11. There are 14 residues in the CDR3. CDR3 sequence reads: CSVPGLAAPNEQFF. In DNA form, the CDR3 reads TGCAGCGTCCCCGGCCTAGCGGCTCCCAATGAGCAGTTCTTC.

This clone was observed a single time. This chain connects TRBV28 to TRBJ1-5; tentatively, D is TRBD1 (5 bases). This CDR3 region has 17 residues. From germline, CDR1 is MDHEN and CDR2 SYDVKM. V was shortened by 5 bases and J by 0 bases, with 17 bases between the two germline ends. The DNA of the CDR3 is TGTGCCAGCAGTATCACCGACAGCAAATATAGCAATCAGCCCCAGCATTTT. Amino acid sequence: CASSITDSKYSNQPQHF.

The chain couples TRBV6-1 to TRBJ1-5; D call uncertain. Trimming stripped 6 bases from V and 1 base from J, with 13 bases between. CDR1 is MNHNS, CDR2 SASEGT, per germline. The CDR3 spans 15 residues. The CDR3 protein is CASSWARGSNQPQHF. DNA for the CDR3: TGTGCCAGCAGCTGGGCCCGGGGAAGCAATCAGCCCCAGCATTTT.

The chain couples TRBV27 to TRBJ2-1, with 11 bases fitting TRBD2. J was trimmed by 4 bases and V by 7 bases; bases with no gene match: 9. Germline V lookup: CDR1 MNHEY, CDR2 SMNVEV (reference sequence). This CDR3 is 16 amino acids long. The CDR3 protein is CASTRPGTSGYNEQFF. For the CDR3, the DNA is TGTGCCAGCACCCGACCTGGGACTAGCGGTTACAATGAGCAGTTCTTC.

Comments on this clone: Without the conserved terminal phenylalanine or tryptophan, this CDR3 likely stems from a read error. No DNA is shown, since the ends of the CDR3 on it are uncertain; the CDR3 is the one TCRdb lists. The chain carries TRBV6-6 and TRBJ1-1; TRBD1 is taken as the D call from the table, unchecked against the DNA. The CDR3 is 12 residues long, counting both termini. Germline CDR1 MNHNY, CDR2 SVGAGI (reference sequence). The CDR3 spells CASSSTGTPRIG.

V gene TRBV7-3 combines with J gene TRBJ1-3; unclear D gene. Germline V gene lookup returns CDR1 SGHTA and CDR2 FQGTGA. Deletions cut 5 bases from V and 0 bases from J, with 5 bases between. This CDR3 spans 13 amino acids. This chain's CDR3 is CASSQSSGNTIYF. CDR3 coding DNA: TGTGCCAGCAGCCAGAGCTCTGGAAACACCATATATTTT.

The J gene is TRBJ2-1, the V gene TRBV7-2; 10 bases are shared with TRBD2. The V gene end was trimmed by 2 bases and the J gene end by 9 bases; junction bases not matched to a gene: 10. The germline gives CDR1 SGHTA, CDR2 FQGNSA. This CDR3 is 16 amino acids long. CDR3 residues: CASSLWVTSGRGEQFF. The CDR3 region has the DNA TGTGCCAGCAGCTTATGGGTGACTAGCGGGCGGGGTGAGCAGTTCTTC.

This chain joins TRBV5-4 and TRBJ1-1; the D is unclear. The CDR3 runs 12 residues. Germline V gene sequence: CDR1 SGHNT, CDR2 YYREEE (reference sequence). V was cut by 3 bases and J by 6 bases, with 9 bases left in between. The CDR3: CASSYEEAEAFF. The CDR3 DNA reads TGTGCCAGCAGCTATGAGGAGGCTGAAGCTTTCTTT.

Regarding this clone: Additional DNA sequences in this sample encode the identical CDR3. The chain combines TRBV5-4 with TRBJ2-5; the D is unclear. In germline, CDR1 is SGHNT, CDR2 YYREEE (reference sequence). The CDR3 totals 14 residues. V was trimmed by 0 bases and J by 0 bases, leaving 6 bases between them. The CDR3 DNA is TGTGCCAGCAGCTTGGTGGGGTACCAAGAGACCCAGTACTTC. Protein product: CASSLVGYQETQYF. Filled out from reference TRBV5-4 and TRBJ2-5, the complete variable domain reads ETGVTQSPTHLIKTRGQQVTLRCSSQSGHNTVSWYQQALGQGPQFIFQYYREEENGRGNFPPRFSGLQFPNYSSELNVNALELDDSALYLCASSLVGYQETQYFGPGTRLLVL.